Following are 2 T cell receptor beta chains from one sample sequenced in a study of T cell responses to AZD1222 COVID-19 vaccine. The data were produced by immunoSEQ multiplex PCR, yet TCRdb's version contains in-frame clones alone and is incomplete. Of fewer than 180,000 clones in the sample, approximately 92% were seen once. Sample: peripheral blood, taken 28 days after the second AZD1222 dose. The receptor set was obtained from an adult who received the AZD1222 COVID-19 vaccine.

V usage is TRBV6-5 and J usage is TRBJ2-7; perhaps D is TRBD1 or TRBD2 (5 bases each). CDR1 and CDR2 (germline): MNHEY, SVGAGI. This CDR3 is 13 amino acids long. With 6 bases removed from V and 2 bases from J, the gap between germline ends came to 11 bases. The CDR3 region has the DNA TGTGCCAGCAGAGAGGGGATCGCCTACGAGCAGTACTTC. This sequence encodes CASREGIAYEQYF.

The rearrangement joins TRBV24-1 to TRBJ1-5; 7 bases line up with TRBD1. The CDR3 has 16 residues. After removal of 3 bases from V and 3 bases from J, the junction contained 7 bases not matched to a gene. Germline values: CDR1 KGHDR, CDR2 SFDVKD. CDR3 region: CATSDATTGANQPQHF. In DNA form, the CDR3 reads TGTGCCACCAGTGATGCCACTACAGGGGCCAATCAGCCCCAGCATTTT.